This paragraph reports one TCR beta chain. The method was immunoSEQ multiplex PCR; TCRdb's version includes in-frame clones alone and lacks a portion of them. Of some 50,000 clones in the sample, approximately 82% are singletons; the top ten hold less than 8%. The data derive from a study of blood T cell repertoires in COVID-19. Study at large: Some COVID-19 samples were acute and others convalescent; all came from the United States, Italy and Spain. PBMCs, B-cell-depleted T cells, or T cells were the source of the cDNA or gDNA that made up the material.

Germline V lookup: CDR1 KGHDR, CDR2 SFDVKD. V was pared by 3 bases and J by 8 bases, with 12 bases between. This CDR3 contains 14 residues. The source is a human donor in a cohort sampled during active COVID-19. Sequenced sample: peripheral blood. The V call is TRBV24-1, the J call TRBJ1-4, with D perhaps matching TRBD1 (6 bases). The chain's CDR3 is CATSDTGPGEKLFF. The CDR3 nucleotides are TGTGCCACCAGTGATACAGGGCCGGGGGAAAAACTGTTTTTT.